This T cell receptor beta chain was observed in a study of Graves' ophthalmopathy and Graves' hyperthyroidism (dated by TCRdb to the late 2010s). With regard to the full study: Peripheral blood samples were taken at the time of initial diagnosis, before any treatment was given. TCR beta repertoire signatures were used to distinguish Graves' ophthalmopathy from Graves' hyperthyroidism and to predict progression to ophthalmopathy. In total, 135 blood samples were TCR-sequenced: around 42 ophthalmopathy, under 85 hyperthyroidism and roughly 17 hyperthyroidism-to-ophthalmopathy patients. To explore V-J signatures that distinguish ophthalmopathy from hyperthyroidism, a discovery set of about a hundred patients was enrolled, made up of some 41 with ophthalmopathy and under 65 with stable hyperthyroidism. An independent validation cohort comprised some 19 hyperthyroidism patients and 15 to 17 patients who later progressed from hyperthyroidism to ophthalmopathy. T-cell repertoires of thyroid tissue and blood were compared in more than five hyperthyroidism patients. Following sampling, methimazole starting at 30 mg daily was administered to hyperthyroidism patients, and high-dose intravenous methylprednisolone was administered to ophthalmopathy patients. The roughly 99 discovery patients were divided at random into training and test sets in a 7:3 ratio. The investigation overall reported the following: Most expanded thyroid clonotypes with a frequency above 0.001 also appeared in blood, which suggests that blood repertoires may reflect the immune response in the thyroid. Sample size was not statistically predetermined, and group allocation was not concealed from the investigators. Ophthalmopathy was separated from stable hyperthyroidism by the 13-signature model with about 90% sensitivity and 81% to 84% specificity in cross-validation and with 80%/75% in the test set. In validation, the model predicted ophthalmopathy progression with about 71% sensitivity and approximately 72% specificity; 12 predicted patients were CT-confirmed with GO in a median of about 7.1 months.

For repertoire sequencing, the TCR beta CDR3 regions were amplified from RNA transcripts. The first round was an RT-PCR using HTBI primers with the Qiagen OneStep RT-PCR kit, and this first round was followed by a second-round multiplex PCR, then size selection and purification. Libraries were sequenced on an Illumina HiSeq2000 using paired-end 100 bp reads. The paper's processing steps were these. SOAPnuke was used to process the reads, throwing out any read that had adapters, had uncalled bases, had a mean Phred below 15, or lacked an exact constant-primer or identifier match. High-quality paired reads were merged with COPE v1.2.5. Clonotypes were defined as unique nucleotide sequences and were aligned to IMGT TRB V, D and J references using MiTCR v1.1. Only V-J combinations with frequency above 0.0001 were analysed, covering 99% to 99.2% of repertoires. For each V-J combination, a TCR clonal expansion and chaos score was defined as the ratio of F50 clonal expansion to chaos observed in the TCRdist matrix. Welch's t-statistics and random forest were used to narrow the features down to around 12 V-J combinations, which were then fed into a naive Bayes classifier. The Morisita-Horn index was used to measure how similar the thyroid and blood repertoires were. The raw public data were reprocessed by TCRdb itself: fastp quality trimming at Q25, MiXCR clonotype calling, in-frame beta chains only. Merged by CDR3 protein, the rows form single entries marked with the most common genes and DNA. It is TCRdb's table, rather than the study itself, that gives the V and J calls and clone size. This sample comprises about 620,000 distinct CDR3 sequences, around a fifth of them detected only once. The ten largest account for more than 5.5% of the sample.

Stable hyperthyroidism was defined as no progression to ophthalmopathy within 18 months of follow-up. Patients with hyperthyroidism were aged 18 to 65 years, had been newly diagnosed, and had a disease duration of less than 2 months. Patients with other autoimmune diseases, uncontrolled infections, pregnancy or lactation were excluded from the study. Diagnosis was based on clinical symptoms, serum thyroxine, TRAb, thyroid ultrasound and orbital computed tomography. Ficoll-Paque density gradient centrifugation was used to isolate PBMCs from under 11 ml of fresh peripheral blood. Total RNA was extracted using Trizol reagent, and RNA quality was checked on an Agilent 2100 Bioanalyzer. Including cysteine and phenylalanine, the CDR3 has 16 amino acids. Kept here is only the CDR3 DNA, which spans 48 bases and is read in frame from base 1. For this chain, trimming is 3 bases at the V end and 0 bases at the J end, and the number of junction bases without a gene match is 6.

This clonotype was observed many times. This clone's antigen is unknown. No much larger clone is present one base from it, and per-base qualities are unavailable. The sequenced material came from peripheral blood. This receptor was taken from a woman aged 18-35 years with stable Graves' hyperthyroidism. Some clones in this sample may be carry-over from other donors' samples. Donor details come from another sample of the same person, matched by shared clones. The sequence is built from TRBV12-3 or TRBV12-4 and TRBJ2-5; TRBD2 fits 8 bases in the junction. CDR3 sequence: CASSLLKRGHQETQYF. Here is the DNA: TGTGCCAGCAGTTTGTTGAAGCGGGGGCACCAAGAGACCCAGTACTTC.